The present TCR beta chain was sequenced within a study of vaccination and CD4 T cells after COVID-19. The overall study: Median time from second vaccine dose to sampling was 72 days (14 to 241). Study results and limitations: A median approximately 86% of convalescent patients' SARS-CoV-2-reactive clones emerged only after vaccination.

Time point reported: late sampling 161 to 241 days after vaccination in three convalescent patients. Treatment in this sample: roughly ten-day PBMC culture with coronavirus spike peptide pools or control peptides (ViraFEST assay). Germline CDR1 is SQVTM and CDR2 is ANQGSEA. The CDR3 runs 12 residues. The germline V and J ends were trimmed by 5 bases and 9 bases, with 14 bases remaining between them. Cultured CD4+ T-cell DNA underwent Oncomine TCR Beta short-read sequencing. From the PCR reads, TCRdb called clonotypes with MiXCR, one entry per CDR3 protein. The sample shows about 25,000 distinct CDR3 sequences, about two fifths of them seen only once. Only a few counts were recorded for this clonotype. The antigen is not known.

The chain has TRBV29-1 and TRBJ1-5; D is uncertain. This receptor was identified in a human donor who had recovered from COVID-19. Material: CD4+ T cells from blood, cultured in vitro, obtained about 7 months after SARS-CoV-2 vaccination. The chain's CDR3 is CSVSGPNGPQHF. The DNA of the CDR3 is TGCAGCGTTTCTGGTCCCAATGGGCCCCAGCATTTT. Full variable domain (outside the CDR3, taken from reference TRBV29-1 and TRBJ1-5): SAVISQKPSRDICQRGTSLTIQCQVDSQVTMMFWYRQQPGQSLTLIATANQGSEATYESGFVIDKFPISRPNLTFSTLTVSNMSPEDSSIYLCSVSGPNGPQHFGDGTRLSIL.